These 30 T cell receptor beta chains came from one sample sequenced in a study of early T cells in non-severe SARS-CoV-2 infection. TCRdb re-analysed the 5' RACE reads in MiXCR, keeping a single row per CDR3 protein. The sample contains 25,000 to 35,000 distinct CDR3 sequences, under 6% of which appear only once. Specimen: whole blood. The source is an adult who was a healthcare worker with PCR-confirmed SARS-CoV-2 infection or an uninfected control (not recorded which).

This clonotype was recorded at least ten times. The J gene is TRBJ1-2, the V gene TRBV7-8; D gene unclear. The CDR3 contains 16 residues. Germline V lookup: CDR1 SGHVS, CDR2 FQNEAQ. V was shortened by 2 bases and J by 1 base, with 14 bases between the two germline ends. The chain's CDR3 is CASSLYSDYFNYGYTF. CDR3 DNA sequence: TGTGCCAGCAGCTTATACAGCGATTATTTTAACTATGGCTACACCTTC.

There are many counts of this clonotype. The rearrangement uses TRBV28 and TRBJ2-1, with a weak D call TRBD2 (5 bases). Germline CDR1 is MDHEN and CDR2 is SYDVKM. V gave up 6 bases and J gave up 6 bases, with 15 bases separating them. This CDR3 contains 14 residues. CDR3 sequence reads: CASSETYRGNEQFF. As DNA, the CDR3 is TGTGCCAGCAGCGAAACGTACCGGGGCAATGAGCAGTTCTTC.

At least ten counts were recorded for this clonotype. The CDR3: CASSRRDRNTEAFF. The CDR3 nucleotides read TGTGCCAGCAGCCGGCGGGACAGGAACACTGAAGCTTTCTTT. This chain connects TRBV3-1 to TRBJ1-1; the match to TRBD1 covers 7 bases. From germline, CDR1 is LGHDT and CDR2 YNNKEL (reference sequence). The CDR3 runs 14 residues. V lost 4 bases to trimming and J lost 1 base; unmatched junction nucleotides: 3.

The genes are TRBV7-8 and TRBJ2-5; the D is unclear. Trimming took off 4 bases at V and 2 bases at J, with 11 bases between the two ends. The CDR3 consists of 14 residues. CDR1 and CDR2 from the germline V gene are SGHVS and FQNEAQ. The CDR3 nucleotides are TGTGCCAGCAGCTCCGTGGGGATACAAGAGACCCAGTACTTC. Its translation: CASSSVGIQETQYF.

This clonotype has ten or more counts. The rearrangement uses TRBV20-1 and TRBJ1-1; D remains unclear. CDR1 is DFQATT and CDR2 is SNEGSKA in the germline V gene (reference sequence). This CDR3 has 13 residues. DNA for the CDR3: TGCAGCGTCCCCGCACATGGGAACACTGAAGCTTTCTTT. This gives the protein CSVPAHGNTEAFF.

The CDR3 sequence is CASSSTLETQYF. Written as DNA, the CDR3 is TGTGCCAGCAGCTCCACCTTAGAGACCCAGTACTTC. The gene calls are TRBV7-2 and TRBJ2-5; no firm D call. Germline CDR1 reads SGHTA; CDR2 reads FQGNSA. CDR3 length equals 12 residues. Trimming shortened V by 4 bases and J by 4 bases, and 7 bases separated the two germline ends.

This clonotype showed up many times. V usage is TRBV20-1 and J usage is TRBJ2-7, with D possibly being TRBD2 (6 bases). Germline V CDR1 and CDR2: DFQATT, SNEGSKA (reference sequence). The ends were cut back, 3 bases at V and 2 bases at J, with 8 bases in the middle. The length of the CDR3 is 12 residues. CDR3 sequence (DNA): TGCAGTGCTAGGCGGGGCCCCTACGAGCAGTACTTC. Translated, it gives CSARRGPYEQYF.

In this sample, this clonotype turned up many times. The CDR3 nucleotides are TGCAGCGTCGACAGGGGCATTGGCGAGCAGTACTTC. This codes for CSVDRGIGEQYF. The J gene is TRBJ2-7, the V gene TRBV29-1; 8 bases are shared with TRBD1. Trimming removed 6 bases from V and 6 bases from J; junction bases left unmatched: 7. The CDR3 is 12 amino acids. Germline V gives CDR1 SQVTM, CDR2 ANQGSEA.

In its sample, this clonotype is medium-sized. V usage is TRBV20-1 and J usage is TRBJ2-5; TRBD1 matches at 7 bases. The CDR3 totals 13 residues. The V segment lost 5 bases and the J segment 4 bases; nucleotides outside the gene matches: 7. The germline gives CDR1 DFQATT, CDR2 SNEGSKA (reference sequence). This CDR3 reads CSAQTGPAETQYF. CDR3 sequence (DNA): TGCAGTGCTCAGACAGGGCCGGCAGAGACCCAGTACTTC.

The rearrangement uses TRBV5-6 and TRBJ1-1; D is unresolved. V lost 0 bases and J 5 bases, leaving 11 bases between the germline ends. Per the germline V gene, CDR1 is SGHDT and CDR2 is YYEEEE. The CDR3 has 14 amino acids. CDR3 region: CASSLVGEYTEAFF. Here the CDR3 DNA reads TGTGCCAGCAGCTTGGTTGGGGAGTATACTGAAGCTTTCTTT.

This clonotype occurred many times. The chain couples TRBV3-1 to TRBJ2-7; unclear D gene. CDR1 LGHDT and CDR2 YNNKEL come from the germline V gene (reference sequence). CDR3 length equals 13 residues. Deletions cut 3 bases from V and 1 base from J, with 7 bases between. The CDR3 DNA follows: TGTGCCAGCAGCCATAGAGATTCCTACGAGCAGTACTTC. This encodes CASSHRDSYEQYF.

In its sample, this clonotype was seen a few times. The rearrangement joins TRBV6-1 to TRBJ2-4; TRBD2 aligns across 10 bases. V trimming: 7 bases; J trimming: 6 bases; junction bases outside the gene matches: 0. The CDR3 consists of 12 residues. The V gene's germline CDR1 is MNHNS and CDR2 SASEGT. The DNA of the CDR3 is TGTGCCAGCACTAGCGGGGGAAACATTCAGTACTTC. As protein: CASTSGGNIQYF.

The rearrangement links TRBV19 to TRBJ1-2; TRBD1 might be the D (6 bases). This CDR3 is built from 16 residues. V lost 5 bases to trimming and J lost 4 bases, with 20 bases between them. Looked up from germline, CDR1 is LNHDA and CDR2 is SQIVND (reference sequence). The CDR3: CASSQYRVRTAYGYTF. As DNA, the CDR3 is TGTGCCAGTAGTCAGTATAGGGTCCGGACAGCCTATGGCTACACCTTC.

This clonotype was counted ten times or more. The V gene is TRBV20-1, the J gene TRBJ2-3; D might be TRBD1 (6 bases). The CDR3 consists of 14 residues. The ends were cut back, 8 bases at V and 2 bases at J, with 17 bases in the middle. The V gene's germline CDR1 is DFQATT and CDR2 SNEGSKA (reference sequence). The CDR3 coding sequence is TGCAGTCCTAAGTCGTCAGGGGTCACAGATACGCAGTATTTT. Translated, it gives CSPKSSGVTDTQYF.

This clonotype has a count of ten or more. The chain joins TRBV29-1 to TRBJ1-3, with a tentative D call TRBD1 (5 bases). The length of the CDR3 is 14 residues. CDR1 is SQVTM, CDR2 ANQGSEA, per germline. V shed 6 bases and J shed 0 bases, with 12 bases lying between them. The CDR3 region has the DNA TGCAGCGTGTGGGGGGTGGCCTCTGGAAACACCATATATTTT. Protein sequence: CSVWGVASGNTIYF.

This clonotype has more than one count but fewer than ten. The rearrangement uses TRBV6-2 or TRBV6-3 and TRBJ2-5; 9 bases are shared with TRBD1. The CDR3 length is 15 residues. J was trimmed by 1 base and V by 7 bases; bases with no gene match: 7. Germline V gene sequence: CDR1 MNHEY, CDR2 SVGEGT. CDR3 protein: CASKKGQGPQETQYF. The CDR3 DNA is TGTGCCAGCAAAAAGGGACAGGGACCCCAAGAGACCCAGTACTTC.

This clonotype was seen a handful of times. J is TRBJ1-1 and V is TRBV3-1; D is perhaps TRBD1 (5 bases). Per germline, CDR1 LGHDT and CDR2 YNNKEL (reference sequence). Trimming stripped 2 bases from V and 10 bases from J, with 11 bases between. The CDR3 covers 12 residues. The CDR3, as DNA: TGTGCCAGCAGCCAAATAGGGCAGGGAGCTTTCTTT. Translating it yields CASSQIGQGAFF.

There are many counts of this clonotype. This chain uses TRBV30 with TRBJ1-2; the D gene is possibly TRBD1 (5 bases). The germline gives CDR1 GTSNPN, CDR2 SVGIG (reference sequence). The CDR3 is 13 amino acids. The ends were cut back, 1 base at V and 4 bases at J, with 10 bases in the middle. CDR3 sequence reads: CAWSGGLSYGYTF. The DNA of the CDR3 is TGTGCCTGGAGTGGGGGACTGTCCTATGGCTACACCTTC.

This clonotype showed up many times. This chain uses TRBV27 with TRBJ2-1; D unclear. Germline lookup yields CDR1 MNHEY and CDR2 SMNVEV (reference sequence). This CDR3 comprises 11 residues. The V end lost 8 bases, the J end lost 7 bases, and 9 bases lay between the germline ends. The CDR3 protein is CASQLGNEQFF. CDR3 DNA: TGTGCCAGCCAATTGGGGAATGAGCAGTTCTTC.

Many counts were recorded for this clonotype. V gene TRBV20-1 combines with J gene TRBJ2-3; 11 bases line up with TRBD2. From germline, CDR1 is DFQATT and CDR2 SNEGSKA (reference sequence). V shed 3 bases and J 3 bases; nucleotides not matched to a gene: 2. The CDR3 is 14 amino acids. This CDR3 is CSARSSGGTDTQYF. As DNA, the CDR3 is TGCAGTGCTAGGTCTAGCGGGGGGACAGATACGCAGTATTTT.

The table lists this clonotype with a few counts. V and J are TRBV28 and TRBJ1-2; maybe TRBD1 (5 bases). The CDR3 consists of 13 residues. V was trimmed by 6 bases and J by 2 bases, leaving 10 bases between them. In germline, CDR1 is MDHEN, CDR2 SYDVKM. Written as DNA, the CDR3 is TGTGCCAGCAGAGGGACGAAGAACTATGGCTACACCTTC. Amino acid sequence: CASRGTKNYGYTF.

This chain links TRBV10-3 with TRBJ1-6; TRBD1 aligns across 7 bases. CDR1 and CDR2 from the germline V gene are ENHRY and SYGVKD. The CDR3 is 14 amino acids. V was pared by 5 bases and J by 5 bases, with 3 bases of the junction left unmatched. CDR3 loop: CAISRGTDNSPLHF. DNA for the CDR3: TGTGCCATCAGTCGAGGGACAGATAATTCACCCCTCCACTTT.

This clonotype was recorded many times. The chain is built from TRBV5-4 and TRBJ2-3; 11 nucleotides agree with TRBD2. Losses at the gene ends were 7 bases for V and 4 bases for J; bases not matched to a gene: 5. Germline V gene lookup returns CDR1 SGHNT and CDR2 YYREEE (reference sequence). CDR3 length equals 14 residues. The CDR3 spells CASGSSGGSDTQYF. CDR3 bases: TGTGCCAGCGGATCTAGCGGGGGGTCAGATACGCAGTATTTT.

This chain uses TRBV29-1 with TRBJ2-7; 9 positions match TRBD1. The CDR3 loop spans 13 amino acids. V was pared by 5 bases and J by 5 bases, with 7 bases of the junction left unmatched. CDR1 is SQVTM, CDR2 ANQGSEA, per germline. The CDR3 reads CSVQTRTGDEQYF. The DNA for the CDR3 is TGCAGCGTTCAAACCAGGACAGGGGACGAGCAGTACTTC.

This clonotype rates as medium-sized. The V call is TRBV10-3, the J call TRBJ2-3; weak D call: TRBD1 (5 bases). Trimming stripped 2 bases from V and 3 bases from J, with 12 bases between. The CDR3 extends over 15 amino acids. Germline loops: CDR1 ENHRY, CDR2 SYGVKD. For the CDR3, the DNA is TGTGCCATCAGTGAGGGGGCTAGTAAGACAGATACGCAGTATTTT. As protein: CAISEGASKTDTQYF.

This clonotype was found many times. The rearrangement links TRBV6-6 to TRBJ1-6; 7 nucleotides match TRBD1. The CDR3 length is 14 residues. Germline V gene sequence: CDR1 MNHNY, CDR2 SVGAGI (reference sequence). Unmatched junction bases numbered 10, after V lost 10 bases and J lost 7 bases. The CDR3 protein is CATLDRDSNSPLHF. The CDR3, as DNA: TGTGCCACACTAGACAGGGATAGCAATTCACCCCTCCACTTT.

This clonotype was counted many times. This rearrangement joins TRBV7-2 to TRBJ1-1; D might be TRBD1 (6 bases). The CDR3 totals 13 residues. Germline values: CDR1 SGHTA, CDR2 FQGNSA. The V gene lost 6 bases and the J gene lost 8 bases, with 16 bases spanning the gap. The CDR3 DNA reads TGTGCCAGCAGACTCAGACAGGATGGAGAAGCTTTCTTT. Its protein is CASRLRQDGEAFF.

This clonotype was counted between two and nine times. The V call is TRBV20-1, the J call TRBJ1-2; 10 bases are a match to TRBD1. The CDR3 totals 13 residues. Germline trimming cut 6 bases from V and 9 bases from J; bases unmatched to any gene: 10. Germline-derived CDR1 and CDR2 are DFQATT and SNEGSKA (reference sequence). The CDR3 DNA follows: TGCAGTGCATTCGACAGGGGGCCTTGGAGCTACACCTTC. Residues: CSAFDRGPWSYTF.

In DNA, the CDR3 is TGTGCCAGCAGTTTGACAGGGACCCACAATGAGCAGTTCTTC. As protein: CASSLTGTHNEQFF. This rearrangement joins TRBV28 to TRBJ2-1, with 7 nucleotides matching TRBD1. This CDR3 has 14 amino acids. The V gene's germline CDR1 is MDHEN and CDR2 SYDVKM. J lost 5 bases, V lost 3 bases, and 4 bases had no gene match.

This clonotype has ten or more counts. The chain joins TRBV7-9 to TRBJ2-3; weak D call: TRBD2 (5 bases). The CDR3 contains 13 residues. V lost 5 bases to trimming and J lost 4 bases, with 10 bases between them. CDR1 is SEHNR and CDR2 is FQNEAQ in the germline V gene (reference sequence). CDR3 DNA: TGTGCCAGCAGCGGACCGGAGGCAGATACGCAGTATTTT. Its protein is CASSGPEADTQYF.